This passage covers 17 T cell receptor beta chains from one sample sequenced in a study of cytomegalovirus exposure and HLA in healthy donors. PCR amplification relied on 60 Vbeta primers (plus 13 Jbeta primers). Repertoires were generated with immunoSEQ multiplex PCR, while TCRdb's copy carries only in-frame clones and drops some. Its clone listing holds about 48,000 clones. Sequenced sample: PBMCs. The origin of the receptors is a male donor in good health and CMV-seropositive.

The chain links TRBV4-3 to TRBJ1-3; 11 bases match TRBD1. The CDR3 has 16 residues. V dropped 7 bases and J dropped 0; count of bases not matched to a gene: 5. CDR1 LGHNA and CDR2 YSLEER come from the germline V gene. CDR3 in amino acids: CASTRDRGGSGNTIYF. The DNA for the CDR3 is TGCGCCAGCACCCGGGACAGGGGGGGCTCTGGAAACACCATATATTTT.

About this clone itself: The sample carries other DNA sequences with the same CDR3. This chain links TRBV7-8 with TRBJ1-1; TRBD1 matches 8 bases. V shed 2 bases, J shed 5 bases, and the junction held 7 bases outside the gene matches. The CDR3 is made up of 15 amino acids. CDR1 is SGHVS, CDR2 FQNEAQ, per germline. CDR3 in DNA: TGTGCCAGCAGCTTATCCCGGACAGGGAAGACTGAAGCTTTCTTT. Translating it yields CASSLSRTGKTEAFF.

The chain uses TRBV10-3 and TRBJ2-1, with 8 bases fitting TRBD1. Germline CDR1 is ENHRY and CDR2 is SYGVKD. CDR3 length: 13 amino acids. The V gene end was trimmed by 7 bases and the J gene end by 7 bases; junction bases not matched to a gene: 6. CDR3 nucleotide sequence: TGTGCCATCACCGGGCAGGGGGCTAATGAGCAGTTCTTC. Residues: CAITGQGANEQFF.

The chain has TRBV4-2 and TRBJ2-2; 12 nucleotides align to TRBD2. Per the germline V gene, CDR1 is LGHNA and CDR2 is YNFKEQ. The CDR3 has 20 amino acids. Losses at the gene ends were 4 bases for V and 5 bases for J; bases not matched to a gene: 17. The CDR3 nucleotides are TGTGCCAGCAGCCCCACCATAGGCCTAGCGGGGGGGCCGGGGACCGGGGAGCTGTTTTTT. Translated: CASSPTIGLAGGPGTGELFF.

The chain uses TRBV19 and TRBJ1-5; 9 nucleotides match TRBD1. Germline values: CDR1 LNHDA, CDR2 SQIVND (reference sequence). The CDR3 is 17 residues long. J gave up 0 bases and V 7 bases, and 10 bases lay outside the gene matches. This CDR3 is CASTWDREVGSNQPQHF. Written as DNA, the CDR3 is TGTGCCAGTACCTGGGACAGGGAGGTCGGTAGCAATCAGCCCCAGCATTTT.

This rearrangement joins TRBV27 to TRBJ1-1, with D maybe TRBD1 (6 bases). Germline CDR1 MNHEY, CDR2 SMNVEV (reference sequence). V was shortened by 6 bases and J by 3 bases, with 17 bases between the two germline ends. The CDR3 is made up of 15 amino acids. For the CDR3, the DNA is TGTGCCAGCAGCTTAGTAGGGGGATTTGACACTGAAGCTTTCTTT. Protein sequence: CASSLVGGFDTEAFF.

The rearrangement uses TRBV9 and TRBJ2-2, with TRBD2 matching over 8 bases. The CDR3 extends over 15 amino acids. V trimming: 5 bases; J trimming: 1 base; junction bases outside the gene matches: 4. The germline V gene encodes CDR1 SGDLS and CDR2 YYNGEE. The CDR3 DNA reads TGTGCCAGCAGGGCGGGACTAGTGAACACCGGGGAGCTGTTTTTT. Translation: CASRAGLVNTGELFF.

The CDR3 DNA reads as TGCGCCAGCAGCTTGAAAGGGACACCGACCTACGAGCAGTACTTC. Its protein product is CASSLKGTPTYEQYF. This sequence joins TRBV5-1 and TRBJ2-5; D is perhaps TRBD1 (6 bases). With the DNA end fitting TRBJ2-7 better, the J assignment may be wrong. The CDR3 extends over 15 amino acids. Germline CDR1 reads SGHRS; CDR2 reads YFSETQ.

The chain has TRBV7-2 and TRBJ1-4; possibly TRBD1 for D (5 bases). The germline gives CDR1 SGHTA, CDR2 FQGNSA. V was cut by 6 bases and J by 4 bases, with 18 bases left in between. The CDR3 is made up of 16 amino acids. The CDR3 DNA is TGTGCCAGCAGTTTTGGGGCGGGACGGTATAATGAAAAACTGTTTTTT. It is translated as CASSFGAGRYNEKLFF.

The chain has TRBV2 and TRBJ1-2; 8 nucleotides align to TRBD1. J lost 0 bases, V lost 8 bases, and 2 bases had no gene match. The CDR3 spans 13 residues. CDR1 is SNHLY, CDR2 FYNNEI, per germline. This CDR3 reads CASGTGTNYGYTF. The CDR3 nucleotides are TGTGCCAGCGGGACAGGAACTAACTATGGCTACACCTTC. The whole variable domain, remainder taken from reference TRBV2 and TRBJ1-2, is EPEVTQTPSHQVTQMGQEVILRCVPISNHLYFYWYRQILGQKVEFLVSFYNNEISEKSEIFDDQFSVERPDGSNFTLKIRSTKLEDSAMYFCASGTGTNYGYTFGSGTRLTVV.

CDR3 in amino acids: CASTPRDRVVAPLHF. The CDR3 coding sequence is TGTGCCAGCACCCCCCGTGACAGGGTCGTCGCACCCCTCCACTTT. The chain recombines TRBV28 with TRBJ1-6; 7 positions agree with TRBD1. The CDR3 runs 15 residues. Looked up from germline, CDR1 is MDHEN and CDR2 is SYDVKM. Unmatched junction bases numbered 14, after V lost 7 bases and J lost 11 bases.

This chain links TRBV13 with TRBJ1-6, with 12 bases lining up with TRBD1. The CDR3 extends over 16 amino acids. Germline loops: CDR1 PRHDT, CDR2 FYEKMQ (reference sequence). With 5 bases clipped from V and 6 bases from J, the junction kept 5 bases outside the gene matches. DNA of the CDR3: TGTGCCAGCAGCCAGGGACAGGGGGCAACTAATTCACCCCTCCACTTT. Its protein is CASSQGQGATNSPLHF.

V and J are TRBV11-2 and TRBJ1-5; 7 bases align to TRBD1. After removal of 0 bases from V and 0 bases from J, the junction contained 14 bases not matched to a gene. The CDR3 has 20 amino acids. CDR1 and CDR2 from the germline V gene are SGHAT and FQNNGV. The CDR3 sequence: CASSLEVWEDRSYSNQPQHF. The CDR3 DNA follows: TGTGCCAGCAGCTTAGAGGTATGGGAGGACAGGTCATATAGCAATCAGCCCCAGCATTTT.

This chain connects TRBV5-1 to TRBJ2-7; 9 positions agree with TRBD2. Looked up from germline, CDR1 is SGHRS and CDR2 is YFSETQ. The ends lost 0 bases at V and 4 bases at J; junction bases unmatched: 5. CDR3 size: 15 residues. CDR3 DNA: TGCGCCAGCAGCTTGGTCGGTAGCGGGGGTTACGAGCAGTACTTC. As protein: CASSLVGSGGYEQYF. Combining the CDR3 with reference TRBV5-1 and TRBJ2-7 gives the whole variable domain KAGVTQTPRYLIKTRGQQVTLSCSPISGHRSVSWYQQTPGQGLQFLFEYFSETQRNKGNFPGRFSGRQFSNSRSEMNVSTLELGDSALYLCASSLVGSGGYEQYFGPGTRLTVT.

Comments on this clone: The junction does not match germline at one end; this may be a read error. The chain combines TRBV7-9 with TRBJ1-4; 11 positions agree with TRBD1. This CDR3 is 16 amino acids long. Per germline, CDR1 SEHNR and CDR2 FQNEAQ (reference sequence). The chain's CDR3 is CASSFGQGAGNEELFF. The CDR3 DNA reads as TGTGCCAGCAGCTTCGGACAGGGGGCGGGTAATGAAGAACTGTTTTTT.

The genes are TRBV4-2 and TRBJ2-7, with a tentative D call TRBD2 (5 bases). Trimming took off 0 bases at V and 2 bases at J, with 17 bases between the two ends. CDR1 is LGHNA, CDR2 YNFKEQ, per germline. This CDR3 is 17 amino acids long. The chain's CDR3 is CASSQDLGRLRTYEQYF. CDR3 DNA sequence: TGTGCCAGCAGCCAAGATTTGGGGAGACTGAGAACCTACGAGCAGTACTTC.

The chain has TRBV6-5 and TRBJ1-4; D not resolved. V was pared by 5 bases and J by 3 bases, with 13 bases between. This CDR3 has 15 amino acids. Germline CDR1 is MNHEY and CDR2 is SVGAGI. The DNA for the CDR3 is TGTGCCAGCAGTCCCCTGGGCGGGGCTAATGAAAAACTGTTTTTT. Translating it yields CASSPLGGANEKLFF.